The sequence of this TCR beta chain was determined in a study of beta chain features in type 1 diabetes. The CDR3 sequence is 15 residues long. The V gene's germline CDR1 is SGHRS and CDR2 YFSETQ. V was trimmed by 0 bases and J by 2 bases, leaving 11 bases between them. The study reverse transcribed the entire isolated RNA, so it sequenced expressed TCRB transcripts. About 3.6 million reads was the average for naive, central memory and regulatory T cell samples. Some clones are missing from TCRdb's copy, which holds only in-frame ones; the method was immunoSEQ multiplex PCR. The sample has almost 350,000 clones, around 19% seen once. This clone was picked up a small number of times.

V is TRBV5-1 and J is TRBJ2-5; tentatively, D is TRBD2 (7 bases). The TCR originated in a woman younger than 30 in good health. Sequenced material: naive CD4+ T cells from blood. The CDR3 here is CASSLAGGSQETQYF. The DNA of the CDR3 is TGCGCCAGCAGCTTGGCGGGGGGCTCACAAGAGACCCAGTACTTC.